The following is a T cell receptor (beta chain) sequence with its context. What it binds is unknown. This entry belongs to a study of T-cell reconstitution after alpha-beta-depleted transplantation in children. Preparation of the TCRbeta library was carried out with unique molecular identifiers. TCRdb re-derived calls from the PCR reads in MiXCR, one entry per CDR3 protein. Here the sample spans 780,000 or so distinct CDR3 sequences, about 16% being singletons. This CDR3 is 15 amino acids long. Trimming took 0 bases from V and 3 from J, leaving 9 bases between them. Germline V lookup: CDR1 SGHRS, CDR2 YFSETQ. Study-wide points: The origin of high day-60 TCRbeta diversity in some patients lay in surviving recipient T cells and thymic progenitors. It was newly produced T cells that mostly accounted for T-cell counts and diversity one year after transplant.

This clonotype originated in a male patient aged 10 to 17 who had a stem cell transplant for acute lymphoblastic leukemia, so the T cells may come from the graft donor. The rearrangement links TRBV5-1 to TRBJ2-2; D gene uncertain. The sample was PBMCs, mostly from graft donor cells, taken 360 days after TCRalphabeta/CD19-depleted stem cell transplant. Here the CDR3 reads CASSLANGYTGELFF. The CDR3 region has the DNA TGCGCCAGCAGCTTGGCCAACGGGTACACCGGGGAGCTGTTTTTT.